The 31 T cell receptor beta chains given below trace back to one sample, sequenced in a study of blood T cell repertoires in COVID-19. Sequenced by immunoSEQ multiplex PCR; TCRdb stores in-frame clones only, minus some. In the table there are roughly 100,000 clones, approximately 80% of which are singletons. Sequencing was carried out using peripheral blood. These receptor sequences come from a woman at least 80 years old with acute or convalescent COVID-19.

V usage is TRBV2 and J usage is TRBJ1-1, with 8 bases fitting TRBD1. The germline CDR1 and CDR2 sequences are SNHLY and FYNNEI. J was trimmed by 5 bases and V by 4 bases; bases with no gene match: 6. CDR3 size: 14 residues. The CDR3 spells CASSAAGGITEAFF. The CDR3 bases are TGTGCCAGCAGTGCGGCAGGGGGCATTACTGAAGCTTTCTTT.

This clone was observed a handful of times. The gene calls are TRBV3-1 (or the pseudogene TRBV3-2) and TRBJ2-5; maybe TRBD2 (6 bases). Germline CDR1 is LGHDT and CDR2 is YNNKEL (reference sequence). CDR3 length: 16 amino acids. Trimming left V 0 bases short and J 6 bases short, with 17 bases between. The CDR3 sequence: CASSQDWANAGKTQYF. DNA for the CDR3: TGTGCCAGCAGCCAAGACTGGGCCAACGCGGGGAAGACCCAGTACTTC.

This chain connects TRBV5-1 to TRBJ1-1; D not certain. Trimming cost V 6 bases and J 1 base, with 7 bases left between them. This CDR3 contains 12 residues. Germline loops: CDR1 SGHRS, CDR2 YFSETQ. Here the CDR3 DNA reads TGCGCCAGCAATTCCGGGAACACTGAAGCTTTCTTT. It yields the protein CASNSGNTEAFF.

The table lists this clone with a few counts. The rearrangement links TRBV5-4 to TRBJ1-3; 7 bases fit TRBD1. V lost 4 bases, J lost 2 bases, and 12 bases stayed unmatched. From germline, CDR1 is SGHNT and CDR2 YYREEE (reference sequence). The CDR3 is made up of 17 amino acids. CDR3 amino acids: CASSPEQGSRTGNTIYF. CDR3 in DNA: TGTGCCAGCAGCCCAGAACAGGGGAGCCGAACTGGAAACACCATATATTTT.

The rearrangement links TRBV5-6 to TRBJ1-5; 7 bases agree with TRBD1. V shed 4 bases, J shed 7 bases, and the junction held 11 bases outside the gene matches. There are 15 residues in the CDR3. The germline gives CDR1 SGHDT, CDR2 YYEEEE. CDR3 loop: CASSPPGRGKQPQHF. CDR3 nucleotides: TGTGCCAGCAGCCCACCGGGCAGGGGGAAGCAGCCCCAGCATTTT.

The sample holds a few counts of this clone. This chain connects TRBV7-2 to TRBJ1-6; TRBD1 agrees at 7 bases. In germline, CDR1 is SGHTA, CDR2 FQGNSA. The CDR3 runs to 14 residues. J was trimmed by 9 bases and V by 4 bases; bases with no gene match: 6. CDR3 nucleotide sequence: TGTGCCAGCAGCTCCCAGGGGGGATCTTCACCCCTCCACTTT. Translating it yields CASSSQGGSSPLHF.

The chain is built from TRBV28 and TRBJ1-4; the match to TRBD1 covers 11 bases. V was clipped by 5 bases and J by 2 bases; unmatched bases: 7. The CDR3 consists of 17 residues. Germline-derived CDR1 and CDR2 are MDHEN and SYDVKM. The CDR3, as DNA: TGTGCCAGCAGTATAGGGACAGGGGGGTATACTAATGAAAAACTGTTTTTT. It codes for CASSIGTGGYTNEKLFF. Supplemented by reference TRBV28 and TRBJ1-4, the full variable domain reads DVKVTQSSRYLVKRTGEKVFLECVQDMDHENMFWYRQDPGLGLRLIYFSYDVKMKEKGDIPEGYSVSREKKERFSLILESASTNQTSMYLCASSIGTGGYTNEKLFFGSGTQLSVL.

This clone was recorded a few times. The chain employs TRBV2 and TRBJ2-1, with 8 bases fitting TRBD1. The V and J ends lost 5 bases and 0 bases, in that order; junction bases with no gene match: 3. CDR3 length: 15 residues. Germline-derived CDR1 and CDR2 are SNHLY and FYNNEI. CDR3 coding DNA: TGTGCCAGCAGTCCCGGACAGGGCTCCTACAATGAGCAGTTCTTC. It encodes CASSPGQGSYNEQFF.

The chain links TRBV19 to TRBJ1-2; maybe TRBD1 (6 bases). The germline V gene has CDR1 LNHDA and CDR2 SQIVND (reference sequence). The CDR3 extends over 11 amino acids. Trimming stripped 7 bases from V and 7 bases from J, with 10 bases between. The CDR3 loop is CASKTGSGYTF. The CDR3 DNA reads TGTGCCAGTAAAACAGGGAGTGGCTACACCTTC.

This sequence joins TRBV30 and TRBJ1-3; 7 nucleotides agree with TRBD1. Germline CDR1 and CDR2: GTSNPN and SVGIG (reference sequence). With V trimmed by 2 bases and J by 9 bases, 1 base remained unmatched. CDR3 size: 11 residues. The CDR3 nucleotides read TGTGCCTGGAGTACAGGGGCCACCATATATTTT. Encoded protein: CAWSTGATIYF.

V and J are TRBV10-3 and TRBJ2-2; 8 nucleotides agree with TRBD2. This CDR3 contains 16 residues. CDR1 and CDR2 from the germline V gene are ENHRY and SYGVKD. Losses at the gene ends were 8 bases for V and 4 bases for J; bases not matched to a gene: 12. CDR3 bases: TGTGCCATCCGGGAGGGGGGAGGGTCATCCACCGGGGAGCTGTTTTTT. Amino acids: CAIREGGGSSTGELFF.

This chain joins TRBV19 and TRBJ2-1, with TRBD1 matching 7 bases. V shed 5 bases, J shed 1 base, and the junction held 8 bases outside the gene matches. The CDR3 runs to 16 residues. Looked up from germline, CDR1 is LNHDA and CDR2 is SQIVND (reference sequence). DNA for the CDR3: TGTGCCAGTAGTTCGATCACAGGGGAATCCTACAATGAGCAGTTCTTC. Translating gives CASSSITGESYNEQFF.

The chain carries TRBV18 and TRBJ2-3; 15 bases agree with TRBD2. CDR1 and CDR2 from the germline V gene are KGHSH and LQKENI. V lost 8 bases, J lost 2 bases, and 11 bases stayed unmatched. The CDR3 length is 18 residues. The CDR3 reads CASPPGTSGGLYTDTQYF. CDR3 DNA sequence: TGTGCCAGCCCCCCCGGGACTAGCGGGGGGCTCTACACAGATACGCAGTATTTT.

The CDR3, as DNA: TGTGCCAGCAGCTTCGAGGGGGGGGTTAATTCACCCCTCCACTTT. Translating it yields CASSFEGGVNSPLHF. J is TRBJ1-6 and V is TRBV7-3; D may be TRBD1 (6 bases). The length of the CDR3 is 15 residues. Germline V lookup: CDR1 SGHTA, CDR2 FQGTGA. The ends were cut back, 3 bases at V and 6 bases at J, with 12 bases in the middle.

The CDR3: CASSLWGTTDEQFF. The CDR3 region has the DNA TGTGCCAGCAGTTTATGGGGGACTACTGATGAGCAGTTCTTC. The rearrangement joins TRBV27 to TRBJ2-1; 7 bases are a match to TRBD2. Germline CDR1 MNHEY, CDR2 SMNVEV (reference sequence). The V gene end was trimmed by 1 base and the J gene end by 8 bases; junction bases not matched to a gene: 5. CDR3 length: 14 amino acids.

The V gene is TRBV6-2 or TRBV6-3, the J gene TRBJ1-1; D is unclear. V was pared by 2 bases and J by 1 base, with 8 bases between. The germline CDR1 and CDR2 sequences are MNHEY and SVGEGT. The CDR3 has 14 residues. The CDR3 here is CASSYGWANTEAFF. The CDR3 DNA is TGTGCCAGCAGTTACGGTTGGGCGAACACTGAAGCTTTCTTT.

This clone occurred a few times. This chain uses TRBV7-9 with TRBJ1-5; 9 nucleotides agree with TRBD1. This CDR3 region has 15 residues. Trimming took 5 bases from V and 1 from J; bases not matched to a gene: 3. Germline loops: CDR1 SEHNR, CDR2 FQNEAQ (reference sequence). CDR3 loop: CASSAGTGSNQPQHF. Written as DNA, the CDR3 is TGTGCCAGCAGCGCCGGGACAGGGAGCAATCAGCCCCAGCATTTT. Complete variable domain (other parts from reference TRBV7-9 and TRBJ1-5): DTGVSQNPRHKITKRGQNVTFRCDPISEHNRLYWYRQTLGQGPEFLTYFQNEAQLEKSRLLSDRFSAERPKGSFSTLEIQRTEQGDSAMYLCASSAGTGSNQPQHFGDGTRLSIL.

The chain is built from TRBV28 and TRBJ2-1, with TRBD2 matching over 7 bases. This CDR3 region has 16 residues. Losses at the gene ends were 5 bases for V and 4 bases for J; bases not matched to a gene: 11. Germline CDR1 MDHEN, CDR2 SYDVKM. The DNA for the CDR3 is TGTGCCAGCAGTCCCCAGGGTAGCGGGCGATACAATGAGCAGTTCTTC. This encodes CASSPQGSGRYNEQFF.

The rearrangement uses TRBV5-5 and TRBJ2-5; 7 positions match TRBD2. Germline loops: CDR1 SGHKS, CDR2 YYEKEE (reference sequence). There are 14 residues in the CDR3. Unmatched junction bases numbered 8, after V lost 4 bases and J lost 5 bases. The CDR3 region has the DNA TGTGCCAGCAGCCCCGGGACCGGGGGGGAGACCCAGTACTTC. Its translation is CASSPGTGGETQYF. Using reference TRBV5-5 and TRBJ2-5 for the parts outside the CDR3, the full variable domain is DAGVTQSPTHLIKTRGQQVTLRCSPISGHKSVSWYQQVLGQGPQFIFQYYEKEERGRGNFPDRFSARQFPNYSSELNVNALLLGDSALYLCASSPGTGGETQYFGPGTRLLVL.

For the CDR3, the DNA is TGTGCCATCAGAAACGACAGGGTAACGGACACTGAAGCTTTCTTT. It yields the protein CAIRNDRVTDTEAFF. The J gene is TRBJ1-1, the V gene TRBV10-3, with 7 nucleotides matching TRBD1. After removal of 6 bases from V and 3 bases from J, the junction contained 10 bases not matched to a gene. The CDR3 loop spans 15 amino acids. Germline loops: CDR1 ENHRY, CDR2 SYGVKD.

V gene TRBV9 combines with J gene TRBJ2-3; TRBD2 might be the D (7 bases). Germline V gene sequence: CDR1 SGDLS, CDR2 YYNGEE. The germline V and J ends were trimmed by 8 bases and 4 bases, with 17 bases remaining between them. This CDR3 is 14 amino acids long. The CDR3 sequence: CASNAGEGADTQYF. The CDR3 DNA reads as TGTGCCAGTAACGCCGGGGAGGGGGCAGATACGCAGTATTTT.

Only a few counts were recorded for this clone. The V gene is TRBV28, the J gene TRBJ1-6; D uncertain. V dropped 10 bases and J dropped 5 bases, with 12 bases sitting between them. This CDR3 comprises 13 residues. CDR1 and CDR2 (germline): MDHEN, SYDVKM. The CDR3 DNA is TGTGCCACGGAGGGCCAAGATAATTCACCCCTCCACTTT. This translates into CATEGQDNSPLHF.

This clone was seen only a few times. The J gene is TRBJ1-2, the V gene TRBV27; 7 nucleotides align to TRBD1. After removal of 6 bases from V and 10 bases from J, the junction contained 17 bases not matched to a gene. Germline V lookup: CDR1 MNHEY, CDR2 SMNVEV (reference sequence). This CDR3 region has 15 residues. The CDR3 sequence: CASSSQGPGQRPYTF. In nucleotides, the CDR3 is TGTGCCAGCAGCTCTCAAGGGCCGGGACAGAGACCCTACACCTTC.

V is TRBV6-2 or TRBV6-3 and J is TRBJ1-2; D is uncertain. Germline V lookup: CDR1 MNHEY, CDR2 SVGEGT. V lost 3 bases to trimming and J lost 6 bases, with 5 bases between them. The length of the CDR3 is 11 residues. CDR3 loop: CASSYVDGYTF. The CDR3 region has the DNA TGTGCCAGCAGTTATGTAGATGGCTACACCTTC.

The chain employs TRBV18 and TRBJ2-2; TRBD1 matches at 12 bases. V gave up 1 base and J gave up 6 bases; unmatched junction bases: 3. The CDR3 totals 16 residues. Per the germline V gene, CDR1 is KGHSH and CDR2 is LQKENI. The chain's CDR3 is CASSPLGQGASGELFF. Here the CDR3 DNA reads TGTGCCAGCTCACCACTGGGACAGGGGGCGTCCGGGGAGCTGTTTTTT.

This clone showed up just once. The chain carries TRBV9 and TRBJ1-6; 7 nucleotides agree with TRBD1. CDR1 and CDR2 (germline): SGDLS, YYNGEE. V trimming: 0 bases; J trimming: 7 bases; junction bases outside the gene matches: 4. This CDR3 region has 15 residues. The CDR3 DNA follows: TGTGCCAGCAGCGTAGGAGGGGACAGCAATTCACCCCTCCACTTT. This sequence encodes CASSVGGDSNSPLHF. Looking up the rest from reference TRBV9 and TRBJ1-6 gives the full variable domain: DSGVTQTPKHLITATGQRVTLRCSPRSGDLSVYWYQQSLDQGLQFLIQYYNGEERAKGNILERFSAQQFPDLHSELNLSSLELGDSALYFCASSVGGDSNSPLHFGNGTRLTVT.

This clone was detected a few times. The chain combines TRBV29-1 with TRBJ1-2, with 8 bases identical to TRBD1. The CDR3 runs 15 residues. The trim removed 6 bases at V and 4 bases at J, leaving 13 bases unmatched. CDR1 SQVTM and CDR2 ANQGSEA come from the germline V gene. The CDR3 coding sequence is TGCAGCGTGGATATAGACAGGGGACAAGGCTATGGCTACACCTTC. It codes for CSVDIDRGQGYGYTF.

The chain recombines TRBV24-1 with TRBJ1-2; D is perhaps TRBD1 (5 bases). Germline loops: CDR1 KGHDR, CDR2 SFDVKD. Deletions cut 5 bases from V and 1 base from J, with 7 bases between. This CDR3 is 13 amino acids long. CDR3 coding DNA: TGTGCCACCAGTGGTGACAGTAACTATGGCTACACCTTC. Translating gives CATSGDSNYGYTF.

This sequence joins TRBV7-6 and TRBJ2-2, with 7 nucleotides matching TRBD2. The CDR3 is 16 residues long. The V segment lost 6 bases and the J segment 2 bases; nucleotides outside the gene matches: 9. The V gene's germline CDR1 is SGHVS and CDR2 FNYEAQ. CDR3 region: CASRPPGLPNTGELFF. In DNA, the CDR3 is TGTGCCAGCAGACCGCCGGGACTACCAAACACCGGGGAGCTGTTTTTT.

The chain carries TRBV9 and TRBJ2-7, with 10 bases matching TRBD2. V shed 2 bases and J 5 bases; nucleotides not matched to a gene: 7. This CDR3 spans 15 amino acids. Germline V gene data show CDR1 as SGDLS and CDR2 as YYNGEE. The CDR3: CASSVSSGRNNEQYF. CDR3 sequence (DNA): TGTGCCAGCAGCGTTAGTAGCGGGAGGAACAACGAGCAGTACTTC.

This chain links TRBV5-8 with TRBJ2-5, with a weak D call TRBD1 (5 bases). Trimming left V 7 bases short and J 1 base short, with 8 bases between. The CDR3 has 12 residues. Germline V gene sequence: CDR1 SGHTS, CDR2 YDEGEE. The CDR3 loop reads CASGHTQETQYF. The DNA of the CDR3 is TGTGCCAGCGGACATACCCAAGAGACCCAGTACTTC.